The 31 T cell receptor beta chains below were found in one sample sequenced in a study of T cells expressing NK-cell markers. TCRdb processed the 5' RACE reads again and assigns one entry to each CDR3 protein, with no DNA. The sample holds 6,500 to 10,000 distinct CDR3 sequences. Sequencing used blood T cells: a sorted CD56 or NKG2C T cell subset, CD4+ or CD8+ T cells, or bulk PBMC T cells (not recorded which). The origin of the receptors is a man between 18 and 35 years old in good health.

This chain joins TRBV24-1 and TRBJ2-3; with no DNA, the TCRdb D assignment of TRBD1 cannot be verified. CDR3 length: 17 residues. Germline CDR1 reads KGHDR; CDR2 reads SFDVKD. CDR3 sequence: CATSDLGETGRLDTQYF.

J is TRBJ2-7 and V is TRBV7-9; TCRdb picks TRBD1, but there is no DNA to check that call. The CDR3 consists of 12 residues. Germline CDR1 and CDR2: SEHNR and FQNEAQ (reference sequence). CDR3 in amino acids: CASSLGWQAPYF.

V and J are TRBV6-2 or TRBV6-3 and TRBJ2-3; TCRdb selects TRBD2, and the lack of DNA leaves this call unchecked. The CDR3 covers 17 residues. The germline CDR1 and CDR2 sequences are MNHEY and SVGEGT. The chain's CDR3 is CATYRPGLAGLTDTQYF.

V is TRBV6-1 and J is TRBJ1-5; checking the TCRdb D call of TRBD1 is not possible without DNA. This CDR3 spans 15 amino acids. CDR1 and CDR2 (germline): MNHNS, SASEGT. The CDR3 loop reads CASARASGNNQPQHF.

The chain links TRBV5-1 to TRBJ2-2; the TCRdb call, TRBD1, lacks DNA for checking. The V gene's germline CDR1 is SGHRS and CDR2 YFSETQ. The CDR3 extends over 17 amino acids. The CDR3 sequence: CASSLSGGAMNTGELFF.

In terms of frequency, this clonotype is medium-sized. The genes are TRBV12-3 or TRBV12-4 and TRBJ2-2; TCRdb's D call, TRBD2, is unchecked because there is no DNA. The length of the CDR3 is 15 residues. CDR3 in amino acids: CASSFGSGSPGELFF.

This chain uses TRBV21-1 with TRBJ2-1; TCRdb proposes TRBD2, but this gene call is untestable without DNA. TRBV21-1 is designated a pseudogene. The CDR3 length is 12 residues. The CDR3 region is CASSTLSDSRFF.

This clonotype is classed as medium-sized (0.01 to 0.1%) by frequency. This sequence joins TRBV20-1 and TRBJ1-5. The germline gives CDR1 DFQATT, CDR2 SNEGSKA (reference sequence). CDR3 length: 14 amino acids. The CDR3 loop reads CSARVEGNNQPQHF.

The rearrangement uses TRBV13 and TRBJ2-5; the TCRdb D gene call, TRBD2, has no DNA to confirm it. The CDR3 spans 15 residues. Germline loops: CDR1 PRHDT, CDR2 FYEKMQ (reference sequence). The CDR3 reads CASSCLGLVGETQYF.

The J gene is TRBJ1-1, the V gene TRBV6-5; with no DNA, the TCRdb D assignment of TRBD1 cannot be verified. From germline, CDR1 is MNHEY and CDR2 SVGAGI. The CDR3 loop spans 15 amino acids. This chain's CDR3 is CASSYSMGSRAVAFF.

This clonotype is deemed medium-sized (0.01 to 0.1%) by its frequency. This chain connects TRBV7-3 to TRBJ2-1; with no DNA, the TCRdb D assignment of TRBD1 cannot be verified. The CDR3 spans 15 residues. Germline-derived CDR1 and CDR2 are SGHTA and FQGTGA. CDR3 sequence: CASSRGRGGYNEQFF.

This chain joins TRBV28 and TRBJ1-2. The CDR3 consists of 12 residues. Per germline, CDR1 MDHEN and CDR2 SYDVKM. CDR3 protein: CASSLAAYGYTF.

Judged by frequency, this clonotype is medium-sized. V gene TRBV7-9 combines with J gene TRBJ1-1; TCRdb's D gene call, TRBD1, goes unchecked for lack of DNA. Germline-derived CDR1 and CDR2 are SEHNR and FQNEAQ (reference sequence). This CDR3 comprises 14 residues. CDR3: CASSSTLQGTEAFF.

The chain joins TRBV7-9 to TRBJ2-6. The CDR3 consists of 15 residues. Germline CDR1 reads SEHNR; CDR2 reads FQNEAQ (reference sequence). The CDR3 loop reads CASSPPASGANVLTF.

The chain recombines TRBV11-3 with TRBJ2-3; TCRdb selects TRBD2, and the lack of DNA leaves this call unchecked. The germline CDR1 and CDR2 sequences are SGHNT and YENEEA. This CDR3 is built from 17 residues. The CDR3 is CASSLSGSSGSTDTQYF. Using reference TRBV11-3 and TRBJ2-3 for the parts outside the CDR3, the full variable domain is EAGVVQSPRYKIIEKKQPVAFWCNPISGHNTLYWYLQNLGQGPELLIRYENEEAVDDSQLPKDRFSAERLKGVDSTLKIQPAELGDSAVYLCASSLSGSSGSTDTQYFGPGTRLTVL.

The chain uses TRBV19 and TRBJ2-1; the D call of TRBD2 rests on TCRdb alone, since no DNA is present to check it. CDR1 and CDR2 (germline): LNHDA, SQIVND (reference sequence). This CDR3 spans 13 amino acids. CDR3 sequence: CASRTSGRSEQFF.

CDR3 in amino acids: CASSPGTGRAIQYF. The rearrangement joins TRBV7-2 to TRBJ2-4; the D gene TCRdb calls, TRBD1, cannot be checked with no DNA. The length of the CDR3 is 14 residues. CDR1 and CDR2 from the germline V gene are SGHTA and FQGNSA.

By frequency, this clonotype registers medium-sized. The CDR3 loop is CASSLGVGYNEQFF. The chain joins TRBV14 to TRBJ2-1. This CDR3 spans 14 amino acids. Germline CDR1 is SGHDN and CDR2 is FVKESK.

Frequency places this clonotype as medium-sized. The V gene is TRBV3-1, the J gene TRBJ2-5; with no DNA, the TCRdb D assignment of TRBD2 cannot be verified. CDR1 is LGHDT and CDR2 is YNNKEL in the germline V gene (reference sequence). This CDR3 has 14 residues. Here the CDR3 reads CASSQRREIETQYF.

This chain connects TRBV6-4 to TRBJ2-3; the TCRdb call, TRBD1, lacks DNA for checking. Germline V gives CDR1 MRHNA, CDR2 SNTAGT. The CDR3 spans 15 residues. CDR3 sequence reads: CASSESGGGTDTQYF.

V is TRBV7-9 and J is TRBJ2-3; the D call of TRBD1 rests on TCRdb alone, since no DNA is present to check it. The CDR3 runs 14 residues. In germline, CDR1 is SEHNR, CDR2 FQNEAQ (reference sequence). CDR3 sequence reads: CASSLSTGTDTQYF.

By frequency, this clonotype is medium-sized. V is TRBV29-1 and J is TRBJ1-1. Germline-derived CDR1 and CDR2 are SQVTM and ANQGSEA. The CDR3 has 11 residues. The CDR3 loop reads CSVVRNTEAFF.

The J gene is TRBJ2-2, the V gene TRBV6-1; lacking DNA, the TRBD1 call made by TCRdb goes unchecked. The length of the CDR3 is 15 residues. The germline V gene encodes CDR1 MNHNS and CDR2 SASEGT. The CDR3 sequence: CASSEGDRDSGELFF.

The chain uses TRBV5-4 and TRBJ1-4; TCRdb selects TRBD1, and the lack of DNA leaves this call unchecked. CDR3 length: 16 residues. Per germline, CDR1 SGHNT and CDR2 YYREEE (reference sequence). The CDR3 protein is CASSLGPGQGEGKLFF.

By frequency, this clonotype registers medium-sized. The CDR3 here is CASSLLAGGPTDTQYF. The chain is built from TRBV28 and TRBJ2-3; the TCRdb D gene call, TRBD2, has no DNA to confirm it. The CDR3 is made up of 16 amino acids. The V gene's germline CDR1 is MDHEN and CDR2 SYDVKM.

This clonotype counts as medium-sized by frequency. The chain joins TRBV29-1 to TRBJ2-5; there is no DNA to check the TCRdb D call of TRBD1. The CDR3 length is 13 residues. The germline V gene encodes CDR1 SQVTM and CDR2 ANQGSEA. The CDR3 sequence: CSSSPTGMETQYF.

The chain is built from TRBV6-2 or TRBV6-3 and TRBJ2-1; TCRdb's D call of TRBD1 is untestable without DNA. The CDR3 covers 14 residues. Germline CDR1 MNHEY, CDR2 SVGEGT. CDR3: CASKEGGTPNEQFF.

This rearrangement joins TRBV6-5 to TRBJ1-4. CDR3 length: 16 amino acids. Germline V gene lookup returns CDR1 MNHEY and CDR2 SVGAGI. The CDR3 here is CASSYSRGFGGEKLFF.

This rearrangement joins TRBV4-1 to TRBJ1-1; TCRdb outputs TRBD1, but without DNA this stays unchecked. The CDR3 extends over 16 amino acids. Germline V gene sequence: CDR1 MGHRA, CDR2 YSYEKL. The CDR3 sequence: CASSHILDSLDTEAFF.

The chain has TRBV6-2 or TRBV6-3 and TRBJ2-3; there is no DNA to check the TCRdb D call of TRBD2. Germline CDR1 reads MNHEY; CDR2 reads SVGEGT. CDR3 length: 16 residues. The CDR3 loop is CASSYFSGSVTDTQYF.

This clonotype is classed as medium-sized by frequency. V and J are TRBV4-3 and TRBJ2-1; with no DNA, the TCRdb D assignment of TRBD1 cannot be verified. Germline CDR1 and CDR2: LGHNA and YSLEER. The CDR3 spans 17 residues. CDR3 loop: CASSQDRTSRSYNEQFF.